This T cell receptor (beta chain) was recovered during a study of T-cell memory formation after mild COVID-19 (dated by TCRdb to the early 2020s). Broadly, across the study: TCR sequence clusters from the two donors were found to be largely donor specific. T-cell clones expanding and contracting after mild COVID-19 in a couple of donors were tracked by longitudinal TCRalpha and TCRbeta repertoire sequencing. The cohort comprised two young, previously healthy adult volunteers, one female and one male. Broad study findings and their caveats: Contracting CD4+ clones were found mainly in CM and EM memory subsets, while CD8+ clones were enriched in EMRA. From day 15 to 85, contracting clones showed balanced CD4/CD8 phenotypes, whereas a second wave of clones that expanded from day 15 to 37 leaned towards CD4+. Some responding clones were found in pre-infection memory, which suggests that pre-existing cross-reactive memory T cells took part in the SARS-CoV-2 response. Only two mild cases were covered by the study, and larger cohorts that include severe cases with pre-infection samples were considered necessary. The second-wave clones that peaked on day 37 were not confirmed to be SARS-CoV-2 specific.

This clonotype has just a few counts. Its binding antigen is unknown. No per-base quality is available; no much larger clone lies one base away. Between the V and J ends, shortened by 0 bases and 1 base respectively, the junction contains 8 bases. Measured from the cysteine to the phenylalanine, the CDR3 is 15 residues long. Here the CDR3 DNA is all that survives: 45 bases in frame from base 1. CDR1 and CDR2 were assigned from the germline V gene as SGHRS and YFSETQ. Ficoll-Paque density gradient centrifugation was the method used to isolate PBMCs. Sequencer: Illumina NovaSeq 6000. TCRalpha and TCRbeta cDNA libraries were constructed by 5'RACE with constant-segment primers, with sample barcodes and unique molecular identifiers being introduced. RNA was extracted from every sample with Trizol reagent. Library amplification was performed in two PCR steps, and a second sample barcode and Illumina TruSeq adapters were introduced in the second step. Sequencing of libraries was performed on an Illumina NovaSeq with 2 x 150 bp paired-end reads. Turning to the authors' computational methods: Demultiplexing of reads and collapsing into UMI-guided consensus sequences were performed with migec v1.2.7. With mixcr v2.1.11, UMI consensuses were aligned to TRA and TRB V and J templates and assembled into clonotypes. Clonotypes were classified as expanded or contracted when called significant by both edgeR and NoisET, with noise models trained on biological replicates. For edgeR calls, the thresholds were a false discovery rate-adjusted p below 0.01 and a log2 fold-change of 1. As an exploratory analysis of dynamics, PCA with hierarchical clustering was applied to max-normalized trajectories of the 1000 most abundant clonotypes. Separately sequenced CD4+ and CD8+ repertoires were used to assign a CD4 or CD8 phenotype to each responding clone. TCRdb reanalyzed the raw reads on its own, using fastp at Q25 for trimming and MiXCR for clone calling, and kept in-frame beta chains. Duplicate CDR3 protein sequences are folded into a single record with the most common DNA and genes. These V and J calls rely on TCRdb rather than the paper's analysis. The sample table contains about 290,000 distinct CDR3 sequences; only one count was recorded for more than 15% of them. The ten largest clones represent 20% to 25% of the sample.

Material for sequencing was PBMCs or a T cell subset sorted from them (not recorded which). The chain is encoded by TRBV5-1 joined to TRBJ1-5; the D gene identity is not certain. The TCR was taken from a young man who had mild COVID-19 (a few samples of this study predate the infection). The sample titles of this study are shuffled in the database, so cell type and time point are left out; the donor was told from shared clones. The nucleotide sequence reads TGCGCCAGCAGCTTGGTCCCAGCCAGCAATCAGCCCCAGCATTTT. Protein translation: CASSLVPASNQPQHF.